The sequence of this T cell receptor (beta chain) was determined in a study of blood T cell repertoires in COVID-19. The wider study: The United States, Italy and Spain supplied acute and convalescent COVID-19 samples. Sources were T cells, B-cell-depleted T cells, or PBMCs; the material itself was cDNA or gDNA.

Authors' processing steps: Amplification of reference gene primers provided the estimated nucleated cell counts. Profiling relied on immunoSEQ multiplex PCR, and the TCRdb table lists in-frame clones only, not all of them. Clonal size and the V and J genes are those of that table, whereas D and trimming came from the DNA. In the table there are 88,000 or so clones, about 86% of which are singletons. V shed 10 bases, J shed 4 bases, and the junction held 4 bases outside the gene matches. The CDR3 has 12 residues. Germline CDR1 is LNHDA and CDR2 is SQIVND (reference sequence). The sample was peripheral blood. The V gene is TRBV19, the J gene TRBJ1-1, with TRBD1 identical over 9 bases. The source is a man aged 55 to 69 with acute or convalescent COVID-19. The CDR3 region is CATSTGGTEAFF. The CDR3 DNA sequence: TGTGCCACCTCGACAGGGGGCACTGAAGCTTTCTTT.